These 7 T cell receptor beta chains were all obtained from the same sample, sequenced in a study of blood T cells in healthy people across ages. Using a J-beta primer mix together with a sample-barcoded 5' primer, a second PCR was run for roughly 6 to 12 cycles. TCRdb re-derived calls from the 5' RACE reads in MiXCR, one entry per CDR3 protein. The profile shows some 940,000 distinct CDR3 sequences, 25% to 35% of them singletons. The data were also submitted as part of a second study, on T cells of mothers and their children.

The sample consisted of blood. Receptors originate from a woman aged 40 to 49 in good health.

V and J are TRBV11-1 and TRBJ2-5; 7 nucleotides line up with TRBD2. The V gene's germline CDR1 is SGHAT and CDR2 FQDESV (reference sequence). V gave up 3 bases and J gave up 5 bases; unmatched junction bases: 6. CDR3 length: 14 residues. The CDR3 reads CASSFRAGRETQYF. The CDR3 region has the DNA TGTGCCAGCAGCTTTAGAGCGGGGCGTGAGACCCAGTACTTC.

This clonotype has at least ten counts. The chain links TRBV27 to TRBJ1-2, with D maybe TRBD1 (5 bases). Trimming removed 6 bases at V and 6 bases at J, with 11 bases between. The CDR3 runs to 12 residues. Germline loops: CDR1 MNHEY, CDR2 SMNVEV (reference sequence). CDR3 DNA sequence: TGTGCCAGCAGCCCAGGGACTCATGGCTACACCTTC. Residues: CASSPGTHGYTF.

This clonotype has just one count. This chain joins TRBV12-3 or TRBV12-4 and TRBJ1-5; D unresolved. The CDR3 consists of 13 residues. V dropped 6 bases and J dropped 7 bases, with 13 bases sitting between them. CDR3 bases: TGTGCCAGCAGCACCGGCCCCGGGCAGCCCCAGCATTTT. It translates to CASSTGPGQPQHF.

This clonotype was detected many times. The rearrangement links TRBV20-1 to TRBJ2-1; weak D call: TRBD2 (6 bases). V lost 5 bases to trimming and J lost 4 bases, with 21 bases between them. The CDR3 extends over 16 amino acids. Germline V gene data show CDR1 as DFQATT and CDR2 as SNEGSKA (reference sequence). CDR3: CSASSIAREAYNEQFF. CDR3 DNA sequence: TGCAGTGCTTCCAGTATAGCGAGGGAGGCTTACAATGAGCAGTTCTTC.

This clonotype has only a few counts. The chain uses TRBV7-9 and TRBJ2-7; 7 bases agree with TRBD1. The CDR3 has 15 residues. Trimming took 2 bases from V and 4 from J; bases not matched to a gene: 8. Germline lookup yields CDR1 SEHNR and CDR2 FQNEAQ (reference sequence). As DNA, the CDR3 is TGTGCCAGCAGCTTAACCCAAGGGGGCTTATACGAGCAGTACTTC. Its translation is CASSLTQGGLYEQYF.

This chain uses TRBV20-1 with TRBJ1-5, with TRBD1 matching 8 bases. J lost 2 bases, V lost 4 bases, and 4 bases had no gene match. Looked up from germline, CDR1 is DFQATT and CDR2 is SNEGSKA (reference sequence). This CDR3 has 14 amino acids. The CDR3 DNA reads as TGCAGTGCTACTACAGGGGGGGGCAATCAGCCCCAGCATTTT. Translating it yields CSATTGGGNQPQHF.

The chain has TRBV6-2 or TRBV6-3 and TRBJ1-1; D not certain. This CDR3 has 11 residues. CDR1 and CDR2 from the germline V gene are MNHEY and SVGEGT. Trimming cost V 8 bases and J 9 bases, with 13 bases left between them. CDR3 DNA sequence: TGTGCCAGCTCTTGGAGAGGACAAGCTTTCTTT. Protein: CASSWRGQAFF.